The 32 T cell receptor beta chains reported below all come from one sample, sequenced in a study of T-cell memory formation after mild COVID-19. TCRdb redid the calling of the 5' RACE reads with MiXCR, one entry per CDR3 protein. The sample contains about 400,000 distinct CDR3 sequences, approximately 15% of which appear only once. The sample taken for sequencing was PBMCs or a T cell subset sorted from them (not recorded which). These receptors were obtained from a man younger than 35 who had mild COVID-19 (a few samples of this study predate the infection). Cell type and time point are not known.

The chain carries TRBV5-5 and TRBJ1-2; 7 nucleotides line up with TRBD1. The CDR3 is 14 amino acids. Germline-derived CDR1 and CDR2 are SGHKS and YYEKEE (reference sequence). V lost 4 bases and J lost 5; bases outside the gene matches: 8. This chain's CDR3 is CASSLTTGRYGYTF. In DNA form, the CDR3 reads TGTGCCAGCAGCCTTACGACAGGGAGGTATGGCTACACCTTC. Full variable domain (missing parts from reference TRBV5-5 and TRBJ1-2): DAGVTQSPTHLIKTRGQQVTLRCSPISGHKSVSWYQQVLGQGPQFIFQYYEKEERGRGNFPDRFSARQFPNYSSELNVNALLLGDSALYLCASSLTTGRYGYTFGSGTRLTVV.

The chain joins TRBV29-1 to TRBJ2-7; 7 bases agree with TRBD1. The CDR3 is 15 amino acids. Losses at the gene ends were 4 bases for V and 5 bases for J; bases not matched to a gene: 14. Germline CDR1 and CDR2: SQVTM and ANQGSEA. The DNA of the CDR3 is TGCAGCGTTGGATTAAAGGGGGACAGCCAAAACGAGCAGTACTTC. It encodes CSVGLKGDSQNEQYF.

This clonotype occurred many times. The V call is TRBV12-3 or TRBV12-4, the J call TRBJ1-1; D remains unclear. CDR3 length: 14 residues. The V end was cut by 5 bases, the J end by 1 base, with 11 bases between. CDR3: CASSREYSNTEAFF. CDR3 coding DNA: TGTGCCAGCAGTCGGGAGTATTCGAACACTGAAGCTTTCTTT.

The chain has TRBV12-3 or TRBV12-4 and TRBJ1-4; TRBD1 is a possible D gene (6 bases). The germline V and J ends were trimmed by 7 bases and 7 bases, with 22 bases remaining between them. This CDR3 has 16 amino acids. The CDR3 loop is CASKIYTGTITEKLFF. CDR3 DNA: TGTGCCAGCAAGATCTATACCGGGACAATAACTGAAAAACTGTTTTTT.

V usage is TRBV27 and J usage is TRBJ2-1, with 9 bases aligning to TRBD1. Unmatched junction bases numbered 9, after V lost 5 bases and J lost 7 bases. The CDR3 spans 15 residues. Germline lookup yields CDR1 MNHEY and CDR2 SMNVEV (reference sequence). Here the CDR3 DNA reads TGTGCCAGCAGTCCCGGGACAGGGTTTCTAAATGAGCAGTTCTTC. Amino acid sequence: CASSPGTGFLNEQFF.

The chain links TRBV20-1 to TRBJ2-3, with TRBD1 matching over 11 bases. The CDR3 is 16 residues long. Germline V gives CDR1 DFQATT, CDR2 SNEGSKA (reference sequence). The junction had 7 bases not matched to a gene; V was cut back by 4 bases and J by 1 base. For the CDR3, the DNA is TGCAGTGCTACCGGGACAGGGGGTTTCGGCACAGATACGCAGTATTTT. Its protein is CSATGTGGFGTDTQYF.

The chain carries TRBV7-3 and TRBJ2-3; 7 bases are a match to TRBD2. The CDR3 extends over 14 amino acids. Trimming removed 8 bases from V and 9 bases from J; junction bases left unmatched: 14. The germline V gene has CDR1 SGHTA and CDR2 FQGTGA. The CDR3 loop is CASFMAGEYPTQYF. CDR3 in DNA: TGTGCCAGCTTTATGGCGGGGGAGTATCCCACGCAGTATTTT.

V gene TRBV6-6 combines with J gene TRBJ2-1; TRBD2 agrees at 8 bases. This CDR3 contains 14 residues. V lost 10 bases, J lost 5 bases, and 10 bases stayed unmatched. Germline assignment: CDR1 MNHNY and CDR2 SVGAGI (reference sequence). The CDR3 bases are TGTGCCACCTCGGGACTAGTTTTCCACAATGAGCAGTTCTTC. Translating gives CATSGLVFHNEQFF.

This clonotype was seen a few times. V is TRBV5-5 and J is TRBJ2-3; no firm D call. Per the germline V gene, CDR1 is SGHKS and CDR2 is YYEKEE (reference sequence). Trimming pared 4 bases from V and 3 bases from J, leaving 15 bases between. The CDR3 runs 15 residues. CDR3 in amino acids: CASSQRRTSTDTQYF. For the CDR3, the DNA is TGTGCCAGCAGCCAAAGACGGACCTCTACAGATACGCAGTATTTT.

At least ten counts were recorded for this clonotype. The gene calls are TRBV5-1 and TRBJ1-1, with 7 positions matching TRBD1. Trimming cost V 4 bases and J 2 bases; bases outside gene matches: 5. This CDR3 has 14 amino acids. Germline loops: CDR1 SGHRS, CDR2 YFSETQ. CDR3 in amino acids: CASSANRGNTEAFF. The CDR3 DNA is TGCGCCAGCAGCGCAAACAGGGGAAACACTGAAGCTTTCTTT.

This clonotype was found a few times. This chain joins TRBV7-9 and TRBJ2-5; 9 bases align to TRBD2. The CDR3 consists of 14 residues. V lost 5 bases, J lost 7 bases, and 8 bases stayed unmatched. CDR1 SEHNR and CDR2 FQNEAQ come from the germline V gene (reference sequence). The CDR3 DNA is TGTGCCAGCAGCCCGGGTAGCGGGGGAACGACCCAGTACTTC. This translates into CASSPGSGGTTQYF.

This clonotype was observed a single time. The chain couples TRBV27 to TRBJ2-3, with no clear D. V shed 4 bases and J shed 4 bases, with 12 bases lying between them. The CDR3 consists of 14 residues. The germline gives CDR1 MNHEY, CDR2 SMNVEV (reference sequence). The CDR3 sequence is CASSWVAGSDTQYF. In nucleotides, the CDR3 is TGTGCCAGCAGTTGGGTGGCCGGGTCAGATACGCAGTATTTT.

J is TRBJ2-5 and V is TRBV3-1, with 14 nucleotides matching TRBD2. V shed 3 bases and J 7 bases; nucleotides not matched to a gene: 4. The germline CDR1 and CDR2 sequences are LGHDT and YNNKEL (reference sequence). This CDR3 contains 15 residues. CDR3 region: CASSQTSGGAGTQYF. The CDR3 DNA reads as TGTGCCAGCAGCCAGACTAGCGGGGGGGCTGGGACCCAGTACTTC.

The chain is built from TRBV12-2 and TRBJ2-7. TRBV12-2 is listed as a pseudogene. The CDR3 has 14 residues. CDR3 in amino acids: CASRLTKPSSEQYV. In DNA form, the CDR3 reads TGTGCAAGTCGCTTAACAAAGCCATCCTCCGAGCAGTACGTC.

The chain carries TRBV19 and TRBJ2-5, with 8 bases that match TRBD1. CDR3 length equals 17 residues. Germline CDR1 reads LNHDA; CDR2 reads SQIVND (reference sequence). V shed 3 bases, J shed 4 bases, and the junction held 13 bases outside the gene matches. The CDR3 protein is CASSIRTRQGRRETQYF. CDR3 bases: TGTGCCAGTAGTATCAGGACCCGACAGGGGAGACGAGAGACCCAGTACTTC.

The chain joins TRBV9 to TRBJ1-3, with a tentative D call TRBD1 (6 bases). The CDR3 is 16 amino acids. Per germline, CDR1 SGDLS and CDR2 YYNGEE. Trimming pared 4 bases from V and 0 bases from J, leaving 14 bases between. CDR3 protein: CASSPRTAYSGNTIYF. The CDR3 DNA sequence: TGTGCCAGCAGCCCAAGGACAGCCTACTCTGGAAACACCATATATTTT.

This clonotype was counted only a few times. The rearrangement joins TRBV29-1 to TRBJ2-3; 12 positions agree with TRBD1. V was pared by 7 bases and J by 4 bases, with 6 bases of the junction left unmatched. Germline V gives CDR1 SQVTM, CDR2 ANQGSEA. The CDR3 has 14 residues. The chain's CDR3 is CSDGGTGGADTQYF. The CDR3 DNA reads as TGCAGCGACGGAGGGACAGGGGGCGCAGATACGCAGTATTTT.

The rearrangement joins TRBV6-2 or TRBV6-3 to TRBJ2-2; D is uncertain. Trimming removed 11 bases at V and 1 base at J, with 14 bases between. The CDR3 has 14 amino acids. The V gene's germline CDR1 is MNHEY and CDR2 SVGEGT. The CDR3 DNA reads as TGTGCCTGTGAGCTTGGACGGAACACCGGGGAGCTGTTTTTT. Its translation is CACELGRNTGELFF.

This clonotype came up a few times. A much larger clonotype is one base distant, so this may be a read error. The rearrangement links TRBV6-5 to TRBJ2-3; no definite D call. The CDR3 has 14 amino acids. V was trimmed by 5 bases and J by 2 bases, leaving 11 bases between them. Germline-derived CDR1 and CDR2 are MNHEY and SVGAGI. CDR3 sequence: CASSRPCDTDTQYF. The CDR3, as DNA: TGTGCCAGCAGTCGCCCCTGTGACACAGATACGCAGTATTTT.

The chain has TRBV4-1 and TRBJ2-7, with TRBD1 matching 9 bases. V trimming: 3 bases; J trimming: 5 bases; junction bases outside the gene matches: 2. CDR1 and CDR2 (germline): MGHRA, YSYEKL. The length of the CDR3 is 13 residues. In DNA form, the CDR3 reads TGCGCCAGCAGCCAGAGACAGGGGGACGAGCAGTACGTC. Protein sequence: CASSQRQGDEQYV.

V and J are TRBV7-2 and TRBJ1-3; weak D call: TRBD1 (5 bases). V was clipped by 3 bases and J by 4 bases, with 10 bases between them. From germline, CDR1 is SGHTA and CDR2 FQGNSA. This CDR3 is 14 amino acids long. CDR3 DNA sequence: TGTGCCAGCAGCTTTACAGGAGGGGGAAACACCATATATTTT. Amino acids: CASSFTGGGNTIYF.

This clonotype was recorded a few times. The chain employs TRBV27 and TRBJ2-2; 8 nucleotides match TRBD1. The trim removed 3 bases at V and 7 bases at J, leaving 10 bases unmatched. Germline-derived CDR1 and CDR2 are MNHEY and SMNVEV (reference sequence). The CDR3 totals 16 residues. CDR3 sequence: CASSFSGGLKGGELFF. The CDR3 DNA reads TGTGCCAGCAGTTTTTCAGGGGGCCTGAAGGGCGGGGAGCTGTTTTTT.

This clonotype was picked up a small number of times. The chain couples TRBV7-2 to TRBJ1-1; tentative D call: TRBD1 (5 bases). The CDR3 covers 16 residues. The germline V and J ends were trimmed by 2 bases and 0 bases, with 13 bases remaining between them. CDR1 is SGHTA, CDR2 FQGNSA, per germline. The CDR3 reads CASSLYHGTLNTEAFF. The CDR3 region has the DNA TGTGCCAGCAGCTTATACCACGGGACGCTGAACACTGAAGCTTTCTTT.

The genes are TRBV29-1 and TRBJ2-1, with D maybe TRBD1 (5 bases). Between the trimmed V and J ends, which lost 7 bases and 5 bases, there was a span of 6 bases. The germline CDR1 and CDR2 sequences are SQVTM and ANQGSEA. CDR3 length equals 10 residues. CDR3 bases: TGCAGCGCACAGGACAATGAGCAGTTCTTC. Amino acid sequence: CSAQDNEQFF.

The genes are TRBV11-3 and TRBJ2-1, with 8 nucleotides matching TRBD2. The CDR3 length is 16 residues. CDR1 and CDR2 from the germline V gene are SGHNT and YENEEA. The V gene end was trimmed by 1 base and the J gene end by 0 bases; junction bases not matched to a gene: 2. The CDR3 DNA is TGTGCCAGCAGCTTAGCCGGGACTAGCTCCTACAATGAGCAGTTCTTC. This encodes CASSLAGTSSYNEQFF.

The rearrangement uses TRBV28 and TRBJ1-1; D not resolved. The V and J ends lost 5 bases and 4 bases respectively, with 14 bases between them. This CDR3 is 14 amino acids long. Germline V gene data show CDR1 as MDHEN and CDR2 as SYDVKM. The CDR3 DNA sequence: TGTGCCAGCAGTGCTTCCTTGGGAGGCACTGAAGCTTTCTTT. Translation gives CASSASLGGTEAFF.

V and J are TRBV6-2 or TRBV6-3 and TRBJ2-7, with D unclear. Trimming cost V 0 bases and J 6 bases, with 9 bases left between them. Germline values: CDR1 MNHEY, CDR2 SVGEGT. The CDR3 is 13 amino acids. CDR3 amino acids: CASSYSKGGEQYV. The CDR3 region has the DNA TGTGCCAGCAGTTACTCGAAGGGTGGCGAGCAGTACGTC.

The chain uses TRBV5-1 and TRBJ1-1, with D maybe TRBD1 (5 bases). This CDR3 has 16 amino acids. Deletions cut 1 base from V and 4 bases from J, with 17 bases between. Germline V CDR1 and CDR2: SGHRS, YFSETQ. The CDR3 DNA sequence: TGCGCCAGCAGCTTGTCTAGGTCCGCCGGGGCCACTGAAGCTTTCTTT. It specifies CASSLSRSAGATEAFF.

The chain joins TRBV2 to TRBJ2-7, with 7 nucleotides matching TRBD2. Germline CDR1 is SNHLY and CDR2 is FYNNEI. V lost 4 bases to trimming and J lost 6 bases; unmatched junction nucleotides: 12. The CDR3 length is 15 residues. CDR3 DNA sequence: TGTGCCAGCAGTGGGTTACCGGGGGGAGCGGGCGAGCAGTACTTC. Translated: CASSGLPGGAGEQYF.

V gene TRBV5-6 combines with J gene TRBJ1-2, with 7 bases matching TRBD1. This CDR3 has 13 residues. Trimming took 0 bases from V and 6 from J; bases not matched to a gene: 2. Germline lookup yields CDR1 SGHDT and CDR2 YYEEEE. The CDR3 here is CASSLAGGNGYTF. CDR3 coding DNA: TGTGCCAGCAGCTTGGCAGGGGGAAATGGCTACACCTTC.

This clonotype was seen a handful of times. The chain recombines TRBV5-6 with TRBJ1-1; D is possibly TRBD1 (6 bases). The germline gives CDR1 SGHDT, CDR2 YYEEEE. The CDR3 is made up of 14 amino acids. The V and J ends lost 3 bases and 2 bases respectively, with 11 bases between them. The CDR3 here is CASSWGTLNTEAFF. The CDR3 DNA sequence: TGTGCCAGCAGCTGGGGGACACTAAACACTGAAGCTTTCTTT.

The chain carries TRBV11-2 and TRBJ2-3; 7 positions agree with TRBD2. The CDR3 spans 15 residues. Germline V gene lookup returns CDR1 SGHAT and CDR2 FQNNGV. V was pared by 5 bases and J by 0 bases, with 5 bases of the junction left unmatched. The CDR3 DNA reads TGTGCCAGCAGCCCTAGCGGACCTAGCACAGATACGCAGTATTTT. Encoded protein: CASSPSGPSTDTQYF. The variable domain in full, completed from reference TRBV11-2 and TRBJ2-3, reads EAGVAQSPRYKIIEKRQSVAFWCNPISGHATLYWYQQILGQGPKLLIQFQNNGVVDDSQLPKDRFSAERLKGVDSTLKIQPAKLEDSAVYLCASSPSGPSTDTQYFGPGTRLTVL.